Below are 9 T cell receptor beta chains sequenced from a single sample in a study of response to subunit inactivated influenza vaccine. TCRdb re-analysed the RT-PCR reads in MiXCR, keeping a single row per CDR3 protein. The sample yields fewer than 700,000 distinct CDR3 sequences, about an eighth seen once. Sequencing used PBMCs from blood, obtained about 40 days after vaccination. These receptors were collected from a man over 45 who received an inactivated influenza vaccine.

This clonotype occurred a few times. The rearrangement joins TRBV6-2 or TRBV6-3 to TRBJ2-7; D is unresolved. Per germline, CDR1 MNHEY and CDR2 SVGEGT. V shed 8 bases and J shed 1 base, with 9 bases lying between them. This CDR3 is 12 amino acids long. Here the CDR3 reads CASEAPSYEQYF. The DNA of the CDR3 is TGTGCCAGCGAGGCACCATCCTACGAGCAGTACTTC.

This chain uses TRBV10-3 with TRBJ1-5, with TRBD1 matching 7 bases. V shed 3 bases and J 3 bases; nucleotides not matched to a gene: 5. CDR1 is ENHRY and CDR2 is SYGVKD in the germline V gene. The length of the CDR3 is 15 residues. The CDR3 region has the DNA TGTGCCATCAGTGATAGACAGGGCCCCAATCAGCCCCAGCATTTT. Translating it yields CAISDRQGPNQPQHF.

A few counts support this clonotype. The chain has TRBV20-1 and TRBJ2-7, with 7 bases aligning to TRBD2. The V segment lost 3 bases and the J segment 3 bases; nucleotides outside the gene matches: 5. The germline gives CDR1 DFQATT, CDR2 SNEGSKA (reference sequence). The CDR3 covers 13 residues. The CDR3 protein is CSASTSADYEQYF. The CDR3 DNA sequence: TGCAGTGCTAGCACTAGCGCCGACTACGAGCAGTACTTC.

The V call is TRBV27, the J call TRBJ2-7; either TRBD1 or TRBD2 may supply D (5 bases each). V was shortened by 1 base and J by 2 bases, with 12 bases between the two germline ends. The CDR3 totals 15 residues. Germline V CDR1 and CDR2: MNHEY, SMNVEV (reference sequence). The CDR3 DNA reads as TGTGCCAGCAGTTTATACGGGACGGTGGCCTACGAGCAGTACTTC. Protein sequence: CASSLYGTVAYEQYF.

There are many counts of this clonotype. The chain recombines TRBV5-1 with TRBJ2-7, with 7 bases matching TRBD1. The CDR3 length is 13 residues. V was pared by 5 bases and J by 2 bases, with 4 bases of the junction left unmatched. The germline V gene has CDR1 SGHRS and CDR2 YFSETQ. This CDR3 is CASRYGQAYEQYF. CDR3 DNA sequence: TGCGCCAGCAGATACGGACAGGCCTACGAGCAGTACTTC.

This clonotype has a handful of counts. J is TRBJ1-4 and V is TRBV10-3; 9 nucleotides line up with TRBD1. With 0 bases clipped from V and 7 bases from J, the junction kept 3 bases outside the gene matches. CDR3 length equals 15 residues. Germline V CDR1 and CDR2: ENHRY, SYGVKD. The CDR3 DNA follows: TGTGCCATCAGTGAGTCGGGGACAGGGAGTGAAAAACTGTTTTTT. Protein product: CAISESGTGSEKLFF.

The V call is TRBV27, the J call TRBJ2-3; TRBD2 aligns across 11 bases. Germline CDR1 is MNHEY and CDR2 is SMNVEV (reference sequence). The CDR3 totals 19 residues. V lost 5 bases and J lost 2; bases outside the gene matches: 15. CDR3 sequence reads: CASSATSGGLLGFTDTQYF. The CDR3 nucleotides are TGTGCCAGCAGTGCCACTAGCGGGGGACTCCTCGGATTCACAGATACGCAGTATTTT.

V usage is TRBV27 and J usage is TRBJ2-1; tentative D call: TRBD1 (6 bases). CDR1 is MNHEY, CDR2 SMNVEV, per germline (reference sequence). The CDR3 runs to 14 residues. V was shortened by 2 bases and J by 8 bases, with 13 bases between the two germline ends. For the CDR3, the DNA is TGTGCCAGCAGTTTAGGGACAAAATTCTATGAGCAGTTCTTC. It codes for CASSLGTKFYEQFF.

Here the CDR3 reads CASSLTVALNTEAFF. The CDR3 DNA follows: TGCGCCAGCAGCCTGACAGTGGCCCTGAACACTGAAGCTTTCTTT. The chain joins TRBV4-1 to TRBJ1-1; D perhaps matches TRBD1 (5 bases). CDR1 MGHRA and CDR2 YSYEKL come from the germline V gene. Trimming took off 4 bases at V and 0 bases at J, with 12 bases between the two ends. The CDR3 has 15 residues.